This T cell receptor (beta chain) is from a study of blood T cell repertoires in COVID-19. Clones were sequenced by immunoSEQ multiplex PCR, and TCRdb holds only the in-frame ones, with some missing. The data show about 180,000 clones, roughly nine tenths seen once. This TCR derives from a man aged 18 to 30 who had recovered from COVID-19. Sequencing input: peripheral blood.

The CDR3 protein is CASIGGKNTEAFF. CDR3 coding DNA: TGTGCCAGTATCGGGGGGAAGAACACTGAAGCTTTCTTT. The V call is TRBV19, the J call TRBJ1-1; the D gene is possibly TRBD1 (5 bases). V was pared by 7 bases and J by 1 base, with 10 bases between. Germline assignment: CDR1 LNHDA and CDR2 SQIVND (reference sequence). The CDR3 consists of 13 residues.